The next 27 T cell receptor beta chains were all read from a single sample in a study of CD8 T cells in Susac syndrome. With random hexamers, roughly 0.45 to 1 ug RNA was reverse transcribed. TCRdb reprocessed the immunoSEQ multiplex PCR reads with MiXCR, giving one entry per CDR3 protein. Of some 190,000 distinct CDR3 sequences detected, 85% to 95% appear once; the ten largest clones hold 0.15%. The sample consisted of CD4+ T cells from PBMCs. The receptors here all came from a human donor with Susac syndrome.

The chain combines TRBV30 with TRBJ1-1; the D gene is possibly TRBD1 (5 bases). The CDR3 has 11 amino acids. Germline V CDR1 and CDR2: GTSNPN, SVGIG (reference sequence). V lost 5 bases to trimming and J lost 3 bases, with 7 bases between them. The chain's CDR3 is CAWGAYTEAFF. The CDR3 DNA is TGTGCCTGGGGGGCGTACACTGAAGCTTTCTTT.

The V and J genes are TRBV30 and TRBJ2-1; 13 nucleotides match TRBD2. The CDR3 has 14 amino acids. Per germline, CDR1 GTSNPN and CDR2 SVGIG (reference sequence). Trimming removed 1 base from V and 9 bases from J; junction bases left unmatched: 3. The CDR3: CAWSGGLAGREQFF. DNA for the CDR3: TGTGCCTGGAGTGGGGGACTAGCGGGACGTGAGCAGTTCTTC.

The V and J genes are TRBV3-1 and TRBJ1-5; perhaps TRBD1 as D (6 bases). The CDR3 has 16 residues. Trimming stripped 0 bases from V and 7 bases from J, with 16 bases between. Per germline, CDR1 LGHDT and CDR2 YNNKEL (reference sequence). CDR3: CASSQDLSGGLQPQHF. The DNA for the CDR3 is TGTGCCAGCAGCCAAGATTTAAGTGGGGGGCTCCAGCCCCAGCATTTT.

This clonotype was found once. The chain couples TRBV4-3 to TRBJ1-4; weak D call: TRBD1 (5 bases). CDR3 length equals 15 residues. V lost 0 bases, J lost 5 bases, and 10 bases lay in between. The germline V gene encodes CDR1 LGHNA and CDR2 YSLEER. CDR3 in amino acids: CASSQEDDSNEKLFF. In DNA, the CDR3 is TGCGCCAGCAGCCAAGAGGACGACAGCAATGAAAAACTGTTTTTT.

The CDR3 nucleotides read TGTGCCAGCAGCCCTCAAGACCGGGAGACCCAGTACTTC. Its translation is CASSPQDRETQYF. This rearrangement joins TRBV7-2 to TRBJ2-5; D is unclear. Germline V gene data show CDR1 as SGHTA and CDR2 as FQGNSA. With 5 bases removed from V and 5 bases from J, the gap between germline ends came to 12 bases. The CDR3 extends over 13 amino acids. The whole variable domain, remainder taken from reference TRBV7-2 and TRBJ2-5, is GAGVSQSPSNKVTEKGKDVELRCDPISGHTALYWYRQSLGQGLEFLIYFQGNSAPDKSGLPSDRFSAERTGGSVSTLTIQRTQQEDSAVYLCASSPQDRETQYFGPGTRLLVL.

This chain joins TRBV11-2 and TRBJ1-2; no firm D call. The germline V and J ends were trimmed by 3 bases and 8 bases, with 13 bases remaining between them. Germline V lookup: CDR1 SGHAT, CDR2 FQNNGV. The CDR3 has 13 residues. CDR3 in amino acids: CASSLSRSEGYTF. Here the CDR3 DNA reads TGTGCCAGCAGCTTGTCGCGTAGCGAGGGCTACACCTTC.

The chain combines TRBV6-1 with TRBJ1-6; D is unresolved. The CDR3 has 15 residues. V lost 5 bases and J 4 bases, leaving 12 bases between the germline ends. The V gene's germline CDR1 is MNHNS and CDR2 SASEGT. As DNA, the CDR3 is TGTGCCAGCAGTCCAAACCTACAGTATAATTCACCCCTCCACTTT. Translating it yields CASSPNLQYNSPLHF.

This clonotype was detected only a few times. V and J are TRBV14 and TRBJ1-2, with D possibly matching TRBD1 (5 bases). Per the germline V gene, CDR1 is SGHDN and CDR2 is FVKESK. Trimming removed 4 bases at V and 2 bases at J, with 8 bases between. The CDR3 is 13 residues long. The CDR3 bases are TGTGCCAGCAGCCCCAGGGAGAACTATGGCTACACCTTC. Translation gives CASSPRENYGYTF.

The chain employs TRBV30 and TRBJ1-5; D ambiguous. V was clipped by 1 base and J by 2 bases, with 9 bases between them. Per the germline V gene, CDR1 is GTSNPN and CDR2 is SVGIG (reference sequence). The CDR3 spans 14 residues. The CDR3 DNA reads TGTGCCTGGAGTGGCGAAAGGGGCAATCAGCCCCAGCATTTT. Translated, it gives CAWSGERGNQPQHF.

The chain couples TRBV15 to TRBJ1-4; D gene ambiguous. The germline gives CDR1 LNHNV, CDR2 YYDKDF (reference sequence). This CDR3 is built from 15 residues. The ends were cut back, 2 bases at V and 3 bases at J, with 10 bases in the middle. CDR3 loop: CATSRSGVANEKLFF. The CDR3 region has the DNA TGTGCCACCAGCAGATCGGGCGTGGCTAATGAAAAACTGTTTTTT. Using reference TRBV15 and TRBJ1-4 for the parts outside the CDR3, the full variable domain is DAMVIQNPRYQVTQFGKPVTLSCSQTLNHNVMYWYQQKSSQAPKLLFHYYDKDFNNEADTPDNFQSRRPNTSFCFLDIRSPGLGDTAMYLCATSRSGVANEKLFFGSGTQLSVL.

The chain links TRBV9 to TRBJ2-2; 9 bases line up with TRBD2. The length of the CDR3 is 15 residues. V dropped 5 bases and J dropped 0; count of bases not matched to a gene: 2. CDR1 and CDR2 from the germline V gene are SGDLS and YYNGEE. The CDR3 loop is CASSASGTNTGELFF. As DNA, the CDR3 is TGTGCCAGCAGTGCTAGCGGGACGAACACCGGGGAGCTGTTTTTT.

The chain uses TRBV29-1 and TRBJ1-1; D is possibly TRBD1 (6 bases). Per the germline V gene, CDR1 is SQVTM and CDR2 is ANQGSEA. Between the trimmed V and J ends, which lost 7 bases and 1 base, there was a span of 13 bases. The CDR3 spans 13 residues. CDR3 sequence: CSATDRANTEAFF. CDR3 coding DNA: TGCAGCGCGACGGACAGAGCGAACACTGAAGCTTTCTTT.

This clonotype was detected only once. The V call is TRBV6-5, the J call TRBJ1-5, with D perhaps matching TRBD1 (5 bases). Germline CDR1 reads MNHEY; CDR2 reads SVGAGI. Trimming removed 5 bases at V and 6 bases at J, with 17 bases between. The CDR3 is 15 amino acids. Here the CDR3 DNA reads TGTGCCAGCAGTCCCCAACGAGGGGCCGGTCAGCCCCAGCATTTT. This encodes CASSPQRGAGQPQHF.

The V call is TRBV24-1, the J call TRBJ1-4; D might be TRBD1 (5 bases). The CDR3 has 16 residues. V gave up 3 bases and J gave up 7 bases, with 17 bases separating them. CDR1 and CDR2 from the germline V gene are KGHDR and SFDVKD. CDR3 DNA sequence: TGTGCCACCAGTGATGGGAGCGGGGGACGGCGTGAAAAACTGTTTTTT. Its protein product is CATSDGSGGRREKLFF.

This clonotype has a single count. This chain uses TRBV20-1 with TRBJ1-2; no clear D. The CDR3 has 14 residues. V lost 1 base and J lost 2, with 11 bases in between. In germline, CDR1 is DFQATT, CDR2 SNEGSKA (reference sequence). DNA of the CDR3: TGCAGTGCTAGAGTTAACCGGGCCAACTATGGCTACACCTTC. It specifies CSARVNRANYGYTF.

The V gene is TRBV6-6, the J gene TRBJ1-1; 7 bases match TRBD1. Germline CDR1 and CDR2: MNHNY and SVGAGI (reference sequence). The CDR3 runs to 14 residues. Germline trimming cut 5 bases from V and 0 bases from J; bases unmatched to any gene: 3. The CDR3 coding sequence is TGTGCCAGCAGTAGACAGGGTATGAACACTGAAGCTTTCTTT. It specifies CASSRQGMNTEAFF.

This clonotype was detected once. The CDR3 region has the DNA TGTGCCAGCAGTTCCCTGGCCATGGGGCAGGCCCCTCTAGCCAAAAACATTCAGTACTTC. Translation gives CASSSLAMGQAPLAKNIQYF. The chain recombines TRBV6-5 with TRBJ2-4, with D perhaps matching TRBD1 (5 bases). This CDR3 has 20 amino acids. Trimming left V 4 bases short and J 0 bases short, with 25 bases between. Germline V gene data show CDR1 as MNHEY and CDR2 as SVGAGI.

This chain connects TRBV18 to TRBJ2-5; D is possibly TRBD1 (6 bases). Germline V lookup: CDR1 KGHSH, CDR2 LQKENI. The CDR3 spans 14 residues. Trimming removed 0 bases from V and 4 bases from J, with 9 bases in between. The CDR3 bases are TGTGCCAGCTCACCACCCGGCAGGGGAGAGACCCAGTACTTC. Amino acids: CASSPPGRGETQYF.

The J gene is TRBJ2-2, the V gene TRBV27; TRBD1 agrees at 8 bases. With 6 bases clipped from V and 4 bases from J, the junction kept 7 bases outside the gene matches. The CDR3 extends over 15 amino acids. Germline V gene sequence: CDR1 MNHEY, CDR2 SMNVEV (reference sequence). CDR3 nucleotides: TGTGCCAGCAGCCAGGGGGCCTACGGCACCGGGGAGCTGTTTTTT. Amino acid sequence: CASSQGAYGTGELFF.

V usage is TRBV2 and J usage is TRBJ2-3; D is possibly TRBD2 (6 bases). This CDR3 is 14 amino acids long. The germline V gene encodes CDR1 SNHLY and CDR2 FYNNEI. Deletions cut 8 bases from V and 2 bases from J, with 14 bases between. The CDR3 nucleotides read TGTGCCAGCTCTCTGGAGGGAATCACAGATACGCAGTATTTT. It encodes CASSLEGITDTQYF.

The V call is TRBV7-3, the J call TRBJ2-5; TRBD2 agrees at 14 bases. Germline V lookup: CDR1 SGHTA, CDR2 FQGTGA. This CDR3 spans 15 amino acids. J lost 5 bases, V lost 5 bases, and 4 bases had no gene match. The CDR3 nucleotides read TGTGCCAGCAGCCGGACTAGCGGGGGGCGGGAGACCCAGTACTTC. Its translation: CASSRTSGGRETQYF.

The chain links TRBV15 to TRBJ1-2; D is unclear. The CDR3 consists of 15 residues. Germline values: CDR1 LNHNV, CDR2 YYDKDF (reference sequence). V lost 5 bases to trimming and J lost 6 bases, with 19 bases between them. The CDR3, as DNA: TGTGCCACCAGCGGTACAAGTAGGGCGCCGGATGGCTACACCTTC. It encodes CATSGTSRAPDGYTF.

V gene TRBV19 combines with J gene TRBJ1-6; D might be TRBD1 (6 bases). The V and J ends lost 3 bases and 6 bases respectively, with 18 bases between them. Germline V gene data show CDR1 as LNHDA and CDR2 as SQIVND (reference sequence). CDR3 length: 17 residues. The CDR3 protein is CASSIPPTGSANSPLHF. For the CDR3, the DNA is TGTGCCAGTAGTATTCCCCCCACAGGGTCGGCTAATTCACCCCTCCACTTT.

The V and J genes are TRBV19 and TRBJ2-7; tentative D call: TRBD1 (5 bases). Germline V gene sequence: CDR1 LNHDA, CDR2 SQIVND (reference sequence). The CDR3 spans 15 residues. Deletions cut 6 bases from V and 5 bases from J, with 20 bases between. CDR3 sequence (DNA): TGTGCCAGTAGCCCCCCAGGGCTGGCCGTAAACGAGCAGTACTTC. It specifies CASSPPGLAVNEQYF.

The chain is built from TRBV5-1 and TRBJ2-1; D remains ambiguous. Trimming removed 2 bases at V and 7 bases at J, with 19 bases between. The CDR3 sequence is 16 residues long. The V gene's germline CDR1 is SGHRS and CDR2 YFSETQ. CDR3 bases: TGCGCCAGCAGCTTTGGCGGAGTTCTCCCCCAAAATGAGCAGTTCTTC. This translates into CASSFGGVLPQNEQFF. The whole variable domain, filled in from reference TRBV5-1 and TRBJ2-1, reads KAGVTQTPRYLIKTRGQQVTLSCSPISGHRSVSWYQQTPGQGLQFLFEYFSETQRNKGNFPGRFSGRQFSNSRSEMNVSTLELGDSALYLCASSFGGVLPQNEQFFGPGTRLTVL.

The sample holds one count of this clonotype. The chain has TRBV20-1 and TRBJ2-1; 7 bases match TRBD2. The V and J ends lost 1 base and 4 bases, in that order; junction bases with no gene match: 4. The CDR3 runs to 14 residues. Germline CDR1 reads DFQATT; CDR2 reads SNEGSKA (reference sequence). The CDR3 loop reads CSARGQRGYNEQFF. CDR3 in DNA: TGCAGTGCTAGAGGCCAGCGGGGTTACAATGAGCAGTTCTTC.

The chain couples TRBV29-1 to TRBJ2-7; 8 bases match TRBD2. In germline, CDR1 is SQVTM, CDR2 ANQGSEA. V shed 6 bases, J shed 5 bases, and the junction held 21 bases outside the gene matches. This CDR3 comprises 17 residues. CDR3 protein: CSVREAGGAPRYNEQYF. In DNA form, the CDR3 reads TGCAGCGTGAGGGAGGCCGGGGGGGCCCCCCGCTACAACGAGCAGTACTTC.